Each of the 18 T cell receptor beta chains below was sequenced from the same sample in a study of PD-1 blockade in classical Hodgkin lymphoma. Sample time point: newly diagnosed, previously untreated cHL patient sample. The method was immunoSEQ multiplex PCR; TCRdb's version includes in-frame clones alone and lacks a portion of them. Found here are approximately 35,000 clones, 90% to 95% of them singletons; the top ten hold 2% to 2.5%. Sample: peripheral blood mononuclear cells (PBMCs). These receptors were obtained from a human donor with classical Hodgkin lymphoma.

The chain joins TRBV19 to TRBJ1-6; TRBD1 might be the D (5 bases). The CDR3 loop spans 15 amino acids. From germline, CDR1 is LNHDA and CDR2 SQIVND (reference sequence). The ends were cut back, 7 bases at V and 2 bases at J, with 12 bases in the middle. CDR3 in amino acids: CASTLQGAYNSPLHF. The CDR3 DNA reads TGTGCCAGTACCTTGCAGGGTGCCTATAATTCACCCCTCCACTTT.

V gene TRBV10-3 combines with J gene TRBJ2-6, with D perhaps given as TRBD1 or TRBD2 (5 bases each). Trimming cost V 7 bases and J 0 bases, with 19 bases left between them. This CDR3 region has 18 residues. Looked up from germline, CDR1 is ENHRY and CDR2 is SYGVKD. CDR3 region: CAITRVKRGSSGANVLTF. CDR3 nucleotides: TGTGCCATCACTAGGGTAAAGAGGGGTTCCTCTGGGGCCAACGTCCTGACTTTC.

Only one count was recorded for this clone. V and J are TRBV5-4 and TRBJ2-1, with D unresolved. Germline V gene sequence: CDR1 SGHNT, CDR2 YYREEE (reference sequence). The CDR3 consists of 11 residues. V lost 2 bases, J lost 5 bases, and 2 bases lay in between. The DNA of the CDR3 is TGTGCCAGCAGCTTTAACAATGAGCAGTTCTTC. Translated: CASSFNNEQFF. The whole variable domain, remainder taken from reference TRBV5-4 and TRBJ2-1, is ETGVTQSPTHLIKTRGQQVTLRCSSQSGHNTVSWYQQALGQGPQFIFQYYREEENGRGNFPPRFSGLQFPNYSSELNVNALELDDSALYLCASSFNNEQFFGPGTRLTVL.

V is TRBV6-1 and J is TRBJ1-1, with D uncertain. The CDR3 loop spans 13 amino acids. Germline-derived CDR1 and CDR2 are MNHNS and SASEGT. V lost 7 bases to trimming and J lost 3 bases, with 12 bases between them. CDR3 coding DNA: TGTGCCAGCACCGTTAGGCAGGACACTGAAGCTTTCTTT. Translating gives CASTVRQDTEAFF.

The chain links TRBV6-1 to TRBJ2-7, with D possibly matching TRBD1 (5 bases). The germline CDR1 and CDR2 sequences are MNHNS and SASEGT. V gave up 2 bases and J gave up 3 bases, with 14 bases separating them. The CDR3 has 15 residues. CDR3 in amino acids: CASSEFEGANYEQYF. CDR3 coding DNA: TGTGCCAGCAGTGAATTTGAAGGGGCGAACTACGAGCAGTACTTC.

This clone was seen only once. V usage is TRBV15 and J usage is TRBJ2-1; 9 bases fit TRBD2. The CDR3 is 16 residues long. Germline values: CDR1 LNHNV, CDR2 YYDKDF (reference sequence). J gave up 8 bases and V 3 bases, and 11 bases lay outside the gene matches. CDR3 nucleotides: TGTGCCACCAGCAGGGCAGCGGGGGGCCCCCAGTATGAGCAGTTCTTC. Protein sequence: CATSRAAGGPQYEQFF.

The CDR3 loop reads CASSQDWETEAFF. CDR3 coding DNA: TGTGCCAGTAGCCAGGACTGGGAAACTGAAGCTTTCTTT. The rearrangement links TRBV19 to TRBJ1-1; D is undetermined. Trimming removed 6 bases at V and 5 bases at J, with 13 bases between. The CDR3 is 13 residues long. Germline V lookup: CDR1 LNHDA, CDR2 SQIVND (reference sequence).

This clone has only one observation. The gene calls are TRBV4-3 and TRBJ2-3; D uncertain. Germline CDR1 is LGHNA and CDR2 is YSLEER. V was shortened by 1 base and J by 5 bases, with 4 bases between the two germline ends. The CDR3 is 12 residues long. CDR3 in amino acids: CASSQGRDTQYF. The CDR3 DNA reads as TGCGCCAGCAGCCAAGGTCGAGATACGCAGTATTTT.

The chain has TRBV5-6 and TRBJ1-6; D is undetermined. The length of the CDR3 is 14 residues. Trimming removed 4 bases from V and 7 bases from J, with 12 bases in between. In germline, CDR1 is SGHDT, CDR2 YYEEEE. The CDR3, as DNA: TGTGCCAGCAGCCGCGGCCCAGGCAATTCACCCCTCCACTTT. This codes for CASSRGPGNSPLHF.

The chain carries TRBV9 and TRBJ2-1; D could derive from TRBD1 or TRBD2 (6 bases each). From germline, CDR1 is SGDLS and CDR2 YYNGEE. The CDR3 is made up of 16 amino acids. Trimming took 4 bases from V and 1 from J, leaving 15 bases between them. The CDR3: CASSQGGRISYNEQFF. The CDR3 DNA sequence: TGTGCCAGCAGCCAAGGGGGGAGAATATCCTACAATGAGCAGTTCTTC. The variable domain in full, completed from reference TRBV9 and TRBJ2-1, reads DSGVTQTPKHLITATGQRVTLRCSPRSGDLSVYWYQQSLDQGLQFLIQYYNGEERAKGNILERFSAQQFPDLHSELNLSSLELGDSALYFCASSQGGRISYNEQFFGPGTRLTVL.

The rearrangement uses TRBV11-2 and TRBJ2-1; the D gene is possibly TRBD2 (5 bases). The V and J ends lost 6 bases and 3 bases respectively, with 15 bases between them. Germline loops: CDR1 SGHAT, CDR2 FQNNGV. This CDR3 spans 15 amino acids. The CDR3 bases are TGTGCCAGCAGGCGTGGAGGCGGATACTACAATGAGCAGTTCTTC. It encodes CASRRGGGYYNEQFF.

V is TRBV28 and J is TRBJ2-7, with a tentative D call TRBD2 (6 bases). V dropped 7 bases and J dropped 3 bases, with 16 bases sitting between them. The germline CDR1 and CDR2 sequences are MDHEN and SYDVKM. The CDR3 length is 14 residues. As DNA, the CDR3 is TGTGCCAGCACCCCAAGCGGGCCAGGCTACGAGCAGTACTTC. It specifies CASTPSGPGYEQYF.

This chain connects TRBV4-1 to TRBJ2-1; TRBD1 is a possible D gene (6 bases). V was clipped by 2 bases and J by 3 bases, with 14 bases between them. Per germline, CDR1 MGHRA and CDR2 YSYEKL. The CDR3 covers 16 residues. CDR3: CASSQPGHKHYNEQFF. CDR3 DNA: TGCGCCAGCAGCCAACCGGGACACAAACACTACAATGAGCAGTTCTTC.

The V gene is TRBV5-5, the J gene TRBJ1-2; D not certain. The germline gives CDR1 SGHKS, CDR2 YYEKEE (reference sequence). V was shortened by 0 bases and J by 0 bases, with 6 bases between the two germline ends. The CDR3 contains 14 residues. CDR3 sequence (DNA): TGTGCCAGCAGCTTGGGGGGTACTAACTATGGCTACACCTTC. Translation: CASSLGGTNYGYTF. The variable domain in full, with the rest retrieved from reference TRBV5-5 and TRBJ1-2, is DAGVTQSPTHLIKTRGQQVTLRCSPISGHKSVSWYQQVLGQGPQFIFQYYEKEERGRGNFPDRFSARQFPNYSSELNVNALLLGDSALYLCASSLGGTNYGYTFGSGTRLTVV.

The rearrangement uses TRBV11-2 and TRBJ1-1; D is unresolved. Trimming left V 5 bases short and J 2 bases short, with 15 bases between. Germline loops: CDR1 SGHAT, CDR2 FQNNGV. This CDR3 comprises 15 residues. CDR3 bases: TGTGCCAGCAGCCCGCGTAGGGCGGCAAACACTGAAGCTTTCTTT. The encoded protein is CASSPRRAANTEAFF.

CDR3 nucleotides: TGCGCCAGCAGCTTGGCGAGGGGGGTAGGAGAGACCCAGTACTTC. Translation: CASSLARGVGETQYF. V usage is TRBV5-1 and J usage is TRBJ2-5; D is tentatively TRBD1 or TRBD2 (6 bases each). CDR1 is SGHRS, CDR2 YFSETQ, per germline. The CDR3 consists of 15 residues. Trimming left V 0 bases short and J 4 bases short, with 13 bases between.

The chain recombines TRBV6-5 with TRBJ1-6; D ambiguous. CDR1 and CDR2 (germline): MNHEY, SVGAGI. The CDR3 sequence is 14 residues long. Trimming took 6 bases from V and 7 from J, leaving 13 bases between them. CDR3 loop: CASSPHPNNSPLHF. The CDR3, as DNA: TGTGCCAGCAGCCCACATCCAAACAATTCACCCCTCCACTTT.

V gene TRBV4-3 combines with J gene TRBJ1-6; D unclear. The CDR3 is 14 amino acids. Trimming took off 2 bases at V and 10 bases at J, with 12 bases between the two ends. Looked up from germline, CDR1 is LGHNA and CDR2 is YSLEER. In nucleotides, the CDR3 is TGCGCCAGCAGCCAAATTATGCGGTGGTCACCCCTCCACTTT. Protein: CASSQIMRWSPLHF.